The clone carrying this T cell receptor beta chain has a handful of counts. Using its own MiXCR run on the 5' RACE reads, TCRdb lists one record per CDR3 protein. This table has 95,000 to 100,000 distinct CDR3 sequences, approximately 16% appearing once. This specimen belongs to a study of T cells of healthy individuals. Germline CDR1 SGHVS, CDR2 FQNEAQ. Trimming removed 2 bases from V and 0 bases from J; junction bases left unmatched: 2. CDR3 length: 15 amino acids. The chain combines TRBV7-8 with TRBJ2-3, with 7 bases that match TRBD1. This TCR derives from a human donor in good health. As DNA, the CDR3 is TGTGCCAGCAGCTTAAGACAGGGTAGCACAGATACGCAGTATTTT. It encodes CASSLRQGSTDTQYF.